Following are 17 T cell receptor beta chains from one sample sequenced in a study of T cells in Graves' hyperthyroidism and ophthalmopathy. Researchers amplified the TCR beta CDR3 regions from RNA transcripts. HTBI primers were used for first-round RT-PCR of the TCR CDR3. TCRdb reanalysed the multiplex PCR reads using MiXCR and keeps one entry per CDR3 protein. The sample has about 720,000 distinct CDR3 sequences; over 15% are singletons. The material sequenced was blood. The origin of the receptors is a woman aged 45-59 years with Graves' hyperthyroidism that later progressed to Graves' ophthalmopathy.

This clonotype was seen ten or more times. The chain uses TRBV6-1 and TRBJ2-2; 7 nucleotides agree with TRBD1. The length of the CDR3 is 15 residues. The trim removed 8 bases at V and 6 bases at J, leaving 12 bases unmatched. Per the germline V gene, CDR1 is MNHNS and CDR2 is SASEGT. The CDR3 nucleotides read TGTGCCAGCCGCCTGAGGACAGGCGGTGCCGGGGAGCTGTTTTTT. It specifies CASRLRTGGAGELFF.

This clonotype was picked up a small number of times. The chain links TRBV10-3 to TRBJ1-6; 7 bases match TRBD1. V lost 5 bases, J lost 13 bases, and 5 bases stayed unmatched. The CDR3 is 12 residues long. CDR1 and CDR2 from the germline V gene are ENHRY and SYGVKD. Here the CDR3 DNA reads TGTGCCATCAGTAGGGACAGCGGTCCCCTCCACTTT. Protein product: CAISRDSGPLHF.

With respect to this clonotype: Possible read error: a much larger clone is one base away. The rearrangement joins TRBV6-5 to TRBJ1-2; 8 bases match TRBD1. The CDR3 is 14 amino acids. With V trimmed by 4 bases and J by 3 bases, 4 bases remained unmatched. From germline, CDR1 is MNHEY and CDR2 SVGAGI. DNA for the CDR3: TGTGCCAGCAGTTCCCGGACAGGGTACTATGGCTACACCTTC. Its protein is CASSSRTGYYGYTF.

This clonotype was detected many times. CDR3: CASSPRPDGSGNTIYF. The CDR3 nucleotides read TGTGCCAGCAGTCCTCGTCCGGACGGTTCTGGAAACACCATATATTTT. The genes are TRBV11-2 and TRBJ1-3; D is unresolved. The CDR3 extends over 16 amino acids. CDR1 and CDR2 (germline): SGHAT, FQNNGV. Trimming removed 6 bases at V and 1 base at J, with 16 bases between.

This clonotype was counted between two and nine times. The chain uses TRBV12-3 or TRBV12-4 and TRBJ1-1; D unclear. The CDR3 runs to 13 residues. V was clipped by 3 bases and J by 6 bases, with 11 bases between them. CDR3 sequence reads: CASSFRLSAEAFF. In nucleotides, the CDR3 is TGTGCCAGCAGTTTTAGACTGTCCGCTGAAGCTTTCTTT.

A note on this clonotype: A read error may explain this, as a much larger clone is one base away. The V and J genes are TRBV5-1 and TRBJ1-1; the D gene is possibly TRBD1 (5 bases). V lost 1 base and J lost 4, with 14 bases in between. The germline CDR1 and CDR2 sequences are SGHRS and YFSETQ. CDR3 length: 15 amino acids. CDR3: CASSLTPAGGTEAFF. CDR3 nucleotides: TGCGCCAGCAGCTTGACTCCCGCGGGGGGCACTGAAGCTTTCTTT.

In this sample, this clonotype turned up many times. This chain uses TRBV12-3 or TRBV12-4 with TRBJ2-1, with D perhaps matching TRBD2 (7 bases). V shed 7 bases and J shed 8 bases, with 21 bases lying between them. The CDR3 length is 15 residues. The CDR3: CASTVGGGGRDEQFF. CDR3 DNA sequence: TGTGCCAGCACCGTTGGGGGGGGGGGCAGGGATGAGCAGTTCTTC.

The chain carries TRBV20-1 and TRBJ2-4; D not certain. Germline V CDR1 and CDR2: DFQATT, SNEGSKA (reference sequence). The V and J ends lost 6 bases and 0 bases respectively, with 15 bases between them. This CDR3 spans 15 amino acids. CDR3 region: CSAGALRLAKNIQYF. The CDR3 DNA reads TGCAGTGCGGGCGCACTTAGATTAGCCAAAAACATTCAGTACTTC.

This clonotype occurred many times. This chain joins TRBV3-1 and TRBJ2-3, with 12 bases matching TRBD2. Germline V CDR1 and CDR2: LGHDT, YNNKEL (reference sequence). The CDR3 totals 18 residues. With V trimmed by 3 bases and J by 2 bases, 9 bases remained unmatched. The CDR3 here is CASSQVPSSGGVTDTQYF. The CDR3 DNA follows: TGTGCCAGCAGCCAGGTCCCCTCTAGCGGGGGGGTCACAGATACGCAGTATTTT.

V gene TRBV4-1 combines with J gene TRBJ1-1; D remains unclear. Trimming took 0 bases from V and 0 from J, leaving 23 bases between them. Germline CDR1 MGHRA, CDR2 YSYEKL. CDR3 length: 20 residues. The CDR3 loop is CASSQDRGVGRSPMNTEAFF. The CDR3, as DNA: TGCGCCAGCAGCCAAGATCGAGGAGTGGGCCGTTCCCCTATGAACACTGAAGCTTTCTTT.

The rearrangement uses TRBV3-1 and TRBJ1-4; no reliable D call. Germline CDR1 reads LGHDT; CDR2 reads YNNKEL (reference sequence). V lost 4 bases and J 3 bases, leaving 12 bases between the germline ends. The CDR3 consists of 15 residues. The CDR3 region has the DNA TGTGCCAGCAGCCCGCAATCCGGGCCTAATGAAAAACTGTTTTTT. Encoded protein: CASSPQSGPNEKLFF. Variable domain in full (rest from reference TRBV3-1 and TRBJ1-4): DTAVSQTPKYLVTQMGNDKSIKCEQNLGHDTMYWYKQDSKKFLKIMFSYNNKELIINETVPNRFSPKSPDKAHLNLHINSLELGDSAVYFCASSPQSGPNEKLFFGSGTQLSVL.

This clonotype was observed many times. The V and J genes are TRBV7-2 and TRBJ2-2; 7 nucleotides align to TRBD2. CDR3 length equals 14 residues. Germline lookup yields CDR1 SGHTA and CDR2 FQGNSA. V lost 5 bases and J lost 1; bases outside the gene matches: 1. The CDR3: CASSSGVNTGELFF. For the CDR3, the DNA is TGTGCCAGCAGCAGCGGGGTGAACACCGGGGAGCTGTTTTTT.

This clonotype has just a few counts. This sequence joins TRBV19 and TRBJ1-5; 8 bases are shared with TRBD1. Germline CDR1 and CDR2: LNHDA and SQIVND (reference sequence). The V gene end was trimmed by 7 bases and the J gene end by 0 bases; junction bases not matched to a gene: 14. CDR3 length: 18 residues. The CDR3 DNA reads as TGTGCCAGTACCTGCGAGACAGGGGTGGTCTATAGCAATCAGCCCCAGCATTTT. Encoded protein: CASTCETGVVYSNQPQHF. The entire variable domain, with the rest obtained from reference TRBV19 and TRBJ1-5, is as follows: DGGITQSPKYLFRKEGQNVTLSCEQNLNHDAMYWYRQDPGQGLRLIYYSQIVNDFQKGDIAEGYSVSREKKESFPLTVTSAQKNPTAFYLCASTCETGVVYSNQPQHFGDGTRLSIL.

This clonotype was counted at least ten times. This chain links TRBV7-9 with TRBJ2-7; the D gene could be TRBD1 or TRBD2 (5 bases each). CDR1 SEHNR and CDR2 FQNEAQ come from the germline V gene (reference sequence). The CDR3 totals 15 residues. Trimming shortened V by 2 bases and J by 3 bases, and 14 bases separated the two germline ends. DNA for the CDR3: TGTGCCAGCAGCTTAAGTCAGGGACGAAACTACGAGCAGTACTTC. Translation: CASSLSQGRNYEQYF.

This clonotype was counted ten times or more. The DNA for the CDR3 is TGTGCCAGCAGCCCGATAGCGGGGGTGACCCTTTGGAACATTCAGTACTTC. The encoded protein is CASSPIAGVTLWNIQYF. The genes are TRBV27 and TRBJ2-4; 9 bases agree with TRBD2. CDR3 length: 17 residues. V lost 6 bases, J lost 7 bases, and 16 bases stayed unmatched. Germline V lookup: CDR1 MNHEY, CDR2 SMNVEV (reference sequence).

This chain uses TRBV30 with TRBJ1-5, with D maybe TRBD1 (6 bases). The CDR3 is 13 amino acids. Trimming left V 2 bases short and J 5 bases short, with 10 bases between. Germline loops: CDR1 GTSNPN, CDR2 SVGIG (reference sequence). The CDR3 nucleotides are TGTGCCTGGAGTAGACAGGCGGATCAGCCCCAGCATTTT. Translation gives CAWSRQADQPQHF. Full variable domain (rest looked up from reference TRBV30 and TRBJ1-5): SQTIHQWPATLVQPVGSPLSLECTVEGTSNPNLYWYRQAAGRGLQLLFYSVGIGQISSEVPQNLSASRPQDRQFILSSKKLLLSDSGFYLCAWSRQADQPQHFGDGTRLSIL.

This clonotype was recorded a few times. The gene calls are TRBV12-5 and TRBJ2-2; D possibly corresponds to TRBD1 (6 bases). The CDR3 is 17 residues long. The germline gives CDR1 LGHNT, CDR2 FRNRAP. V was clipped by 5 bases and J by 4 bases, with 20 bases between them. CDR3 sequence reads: CASGRMGVQGVTGELFF. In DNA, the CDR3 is TGTGCTAGTGGTAGGATGGGGGTACAGGGAGTCACCGGGGAGCTGTTTTTT.